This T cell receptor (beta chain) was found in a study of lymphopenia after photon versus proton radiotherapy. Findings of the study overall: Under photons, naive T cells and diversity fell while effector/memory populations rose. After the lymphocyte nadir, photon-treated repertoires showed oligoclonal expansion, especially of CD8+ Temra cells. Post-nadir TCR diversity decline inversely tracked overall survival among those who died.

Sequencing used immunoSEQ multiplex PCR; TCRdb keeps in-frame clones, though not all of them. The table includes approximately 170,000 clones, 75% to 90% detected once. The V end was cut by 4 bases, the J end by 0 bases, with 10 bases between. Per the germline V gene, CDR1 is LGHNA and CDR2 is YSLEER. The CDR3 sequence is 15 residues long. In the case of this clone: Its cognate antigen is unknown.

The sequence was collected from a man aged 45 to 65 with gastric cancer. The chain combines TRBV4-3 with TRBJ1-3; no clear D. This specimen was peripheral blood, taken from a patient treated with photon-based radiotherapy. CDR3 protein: CASSPDLTSGNTIYF. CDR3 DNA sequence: TGCGCCAGCAGCCCAGACTTAACCTCTGGAAACACCATATATTTT.